The 2 T cell receptor beta chains below all came from one sample that was sequenced in a study of siplizumab effects on memory and regulatory T cells. This table comes from immunoSEQ multiplex PCR, and its TCRdb copy is limited to in-frame clones, with some not included. The sample has 100,000 to 120,000 clones, roughly 91% seen once; the top ten hold approximately 0.3%. Sequencing was done on a sample of CD4+ T cells sorted from blood. The source of these receptors is a human donor in good health.

The chain links TRBV7-9 to TRBJ2-3; 9 bases map to TRBD2. Germline assignment: CDR1 SEHNR and CDR2 FQNEAQ (reference sequence). V trimming: 5 bases; J trimming: 6 bases; junction bases outside the gene matches: 9. The CDR3 spans 15 residues. The CDR3 sequence is CASSPSGTKLDTQYF. The CDR3 bases are TGTGCCAGCAGCCCTAGCGGGACCAAATTGGATACGCAGTATTTT.

DNA for the CDR3: TGTGCCAGCAGCCCAAATTACATAGGCGAGCAGTACTTC. Its protein product is CASSPNYIGEQYF. The chain joins TRBV4-2 to TRBJ2-7; D call uncertain. The CDR3 is 13 amino acids. Trimming took 4 bases from V and 6 from J, leaving 13 bases between them. The germline V gene encodes CDR1 LGHNA and CDR2 YNFKEQ.